One and the same sample provided the 20 T cell receptor beta chains below, sequenced in a study of blood T cell repertoires in COVID-19. Profiled with immunoSEQ multiplex PCR; TCRdb holds only in-frame clones, not every one. The data show about 150,000 clones, 88% seen once. Material for sequencing was peripheral blood. The receptors were gathered from a man between 45 and 60 years old who had recovered from COVID-19.

The chain links TRBV5-1 to TRBJ1-1, with TRBD1 as a possible D gene (6 bases). From germline, CDR1 is SGHRS and CDR2 YFSETQ. Trimming took off 4 bases at V and 5 bases at J, with 21 bases between the two ends. The CDR3 runs 16 residues. Here the CDR3 reads CASSPAVQGGGTEAFF. CDR3 bases: TGCGCCAGCAGCCCGGCGGTTCAGGGAGGGGGTACTGAAGCTTTCTTT.

The rearrangement uses TRBV30 and TRBJ1-2; D call uncertain. V was pared by 1 base and J by 8 bases, with 14 bases between. The CDR3 is 13 residues long. Germline loops: CDR1 GTSNPN, CDR2 SVGIG (reference sequence). The CDR3 DNA follows: TGTGCCTGGAGTGCAGGCGCAGTTAGGGGCTACACCTTC. Translating gives CAWSAGAVRGYTF.

This chain uses TRBV2 with TRBJ2-3; possibly TRBD1 for D (6 bases). V lost 6 bases and J 2 bases, leaving 9 bases between the germline ends. From germline, CDR1 is SNHLY and CDR2 FYNNEI. The CDR3 is 13 residues long. The CDR3 DNA follows: TGTGCCAGCAGAGGGGACAACACAGATACGCAGTATTTT. This gives the protein CASRGDNTDTQYF. The full variable domain, with the rest looked up from reference TRBV2 and TRBJ2-3, is EPEVTQTPSHQVTQMGQEVILRCVPISNHLYFYWYRQILGQKVEFLVSFYNNEISEKSEIFDDQFSVERPDGSNFTLKIRSTKLEDSAMYFCASRGDNTDTQYFGPGTRLTVL.

This clone was detected once. The V gene is TRBV4-2, the J gene TRBJ1-1; maybe TRBD1 (5 bases). Deletions cut 0 bases from V and 5 bases from J, with 13 bases between. CDR3 size: 15 residues. The V gene's germline CDR1 is LGHNA and CDR2 YNFKEQ. The CDR3: CASSQDYQGKTEAFF. In nucleotides, the CDR3 is TGTGCCAGCAGCCAAGATTATCAGGGAAAAACTGAAGCTTTCTTT.

This clone was recorded only once. The chain links TRBV18 to TRBJ1-2; unclear D gene. Trimming pared 3 bases from V and 1 base from J, leaving 6 bases between. CDR3 size: 13 residues. Germline CDR1 KGHSH, CDR2 LQKENI. This CDR3 is CASSPADNYGYTF. In DNA form, the CDR3 reads TGTGCCAGCTCACCGGCCGATAACTATGGCTACACCTTC.

The rearrangement uses TRBV30 and TRBJ2-1; tentatively, D is TRBD2 (6 bases). CDR3 length: 15 residues. The germline V and J ends were trimmed by 2 bases and 5 bases, with 16 bases remaining between them. From germline, CDR1 is GTSNPN and CDR2 SVGIG (reference sequence). The CDR3 DNA reads as TGTGCCTGGAGTACCGCTAGCGTTGTCCACAATGAGCAGTTCTTC. This translates into CAWSTASVVHNEQFF.

The CDR3 DNA follows: TGTGCCAGCAGTGAAGTACTAGCGGGGGAGGAGACCCAGTACTTC. Its protein product is CASSEVLAGEETQYF. The chain links TRBV2 to TRBJ2-5; TRBD2 matches at 11 bases. The CDR3 is 15 amino acids. Germline CDR1 and CDR2: SNHLY and FYNNEI. V gave up 1 base and J gave up 5 bases; unmatched junction bases: 3. Together with reference TRBV2 and TRBJ2-5, the CDR3 gives the full variable domain: EPEVTQTPSHQVTQMGQEVILRCVPISNHLYFYWYRQILGQKVEFLVSFYNNEISEKSEIFDDQFSVERPDGSNFTLKIRSTKLEDSAMYFCASSEVLAGEETQYFGPGTRLLVL.

The chain combines TRBV25-1 with TRBJ2-1; 15 bases are a match to TRBD2. After removal of 1 base from V and 8 bases from J, the junction contained 6 bases not matched to a gene. CDR1 and CDR2 (germline): MGHDK, SYGVNS. The CDR3 is 17 residues long. CDR3 in DNA: TGTGCCAGCAGTGAATCTACCGGGACTAGCGGGGGGTATGAGCAGTTCTTC. Translating it yields CASSESTGTSGGYEQFF.

The chain combines TRBV7-2 with TRBJ2-7, with 11 bases matching TRBD2. There are 16 residues in the CDR3. The V and J ends lost 1 base and 0 bases, in that order; junction bases with no gene match: 2. Germline-derived CDR1 and CDR2 are SGHTA and FQGNSA. The CDR3 loop reads CASSLGLAGPSYEQYF. The CDR3 nucleotides read TGTGCCAGCAGCTTAGGACTAGCGGGGCCCTCCTACGAGCAGTACTTC.

The table lists this clone with a few counts. The rearrangement links TRBV6-1 to TRBJ1-1; no reliable D call. Germline V gene lookup returns CDR1 MNHNS and CDR2 SASEGT. Trimming stripped 3 bases from V and 7 bases from J, with 6 bases between. This CDR3 has 11 amino acids. CDR3 sequence (DNA): TGTGCCAGCAGTGACGACTATGAAGCTTTCTTT. Translated: CASSDDYEAFF.

CDR3 DNA: TGTGCCAGCTCACCGTCCCAGAATCAGCCCCAGCATTTT. Its translation is CASSPSQNQPQHF. The chain employs TRBV18 and TRBJ1-5; D call uncertain. Looked up from germline, CDR1 is KGHSH and CDR2 is LQKENI. This CDR3 contains 13 residues. V was trimmed by 3 bases and J by 4 bases, leaving 7 bases between them.

The V and J genes are TRBV28 and TRBJ2-3, with D unclear. V was trimmed by 5 bases and J by 4 bases, leaving 7 bases between them. Germline CDR1 is MDHEN and CDR2 is SYDVKM. The CDR3 spans 12 residues. The CDR3: CASSRLSDTQYF. The CDR3 bases are TGTGCCAGCAGTCGGTTGTCAGATACGCAGTATTTT.

As regards this clone: This sample also contains other DNA sequences that code for the same CDR3. This chain uses TRBV4-2 with TRBJ1-4, with 8 bases aligning to TRBD1. The V and J ends lost 0 bases and 6 bases, in that order; junction bases with no gene match: 3. The CDR3 consists of 15 residues. Per germline, CDR1 LGHNA and CDR2 YNFKEQ. The CDR3 DNA reads TGTGCCAGCAGCCAAGAACAACAGGGGGATGAAAAACTGTTTTTT. It yields the protein CASSQEQQGDEKLFF.

V gene TRBV18 combines with J gene TRBJ1-6, with 9 bases lining up with TRBD1. Germline V CDR1 and CDR2: KGHSH, LQKENI. CDR3 length: 14 amino acids. V lost 3 bases and J lost 7; bases outside the gene matches: 1. The CDR3 DNA reads TGTGCCAGCTCACCTGACAGGGGGAATTCACCCCTCCACTTT. Translated: CASSPDRGNSPLHF.

The CDR3 DNA sequence: TGCAGCGTTGAAGAGGCTAGTAGGTATTTT. Translating gives CSVEEASRYF. This chain uses TRBV29-1 with TRBJ2-3; D not certain. The CDR3 is made up of 10 amino acids. V was shortened by 0 bases and J by 14 bases, with 9 bases between the two germline ends. The germline V gene encodes CDR1 SQVTM and CDR2 ANQGSEA.

V is TRBV10-3 and J is TRBJ2-2; maybe TRBD1 (6 bases). CDR3 length equals 15 residues. Trimming stripped 5 bases from V and 0 bases from J, with 10 bases between. CDR1 ENHRY and CDR2 SYGVKD come from the germline V gene. The CDR3 loop reads CAISTGHPNTGELFF. The CDR3 DNA sequence: TGTGCCATCAGTACGGGACACCCGAACACCGGGGAGCTGTTTTTT.

J is TRBJ2-2 and V is TRBV10-2; 8 bases are shared with TRBD2. Germline trimming cut 7 bases from V and 5 bases from J; bases unmatched to any gene: 9. Germline assignment: CDR1 WSHSY and CDR2 SAAADI. This CDR3 contains 15 residues. CDR3 bases: TGCGCCAGCAATAGCGGACTAGCAAATACCGGGGAGCTGTTTTTT. It translates to CASNSGLANTGELFF.

J is TRBJ1-1 and V is TRBV3-1 (or the pseudogene TRBV3-2), with 8 bases that match TRBD1. CDR1 and CDR2 (germline): LGHDT, YNNKEL (reference sequence). J gave up 6 bases and V 1 base, and 13 bases lay outside the gene matches. The CDR3 runs 17 residues. The CDR3 loop reads CASSQAGGQGLLSEAFF. In nucleotides, the CDR3 is TGTGCCAGCAGCCAAGCAGGAGGACAGGGATTACTATCTGAAGCTTTCTTT.

This chain connects TRBV11-2 to TRBJ2-2; tentative D call: TRBD2 (6 bases). Trimming left V 7 bases short and J 1 base short, with 16 bases between. There are 16 residues in the CDR3. Germline V lookup: CDR1 SGHAT, CDR2 FQNNGV. The CDR3 DNA is TGTGCCAGCACCCTGATCGCGGGGCAGAACACCGGGGAGCTGTTTTTT. Its protein product is CASTLIAGQNTGELFF.

The rearrangement joins TRBV21-1 to TRBJ2-3; the table assigns TRBD1, which was not confirmed against the DNA. TRBV21-1 represents a pseudogene. This CDR3 has 17 residues. The CDR3 DNA follows: TGTGCCAGCAGCAAAGACAGGGGGCTCGGGTGGACAGATACGCAGTATTTT. This codes for CASSKDRGLGWTDTQYF.